The TCR beta chain described here comes from a study of T cell responses to AZD1222 COVID-19 vaccine. Germline CDR1 is MDHEN and CDR2 is SYDVKM. V lost 6 bases, J lost 6 bases, and 18 bases lay in between. The CDR3 consists of 15 residues. Repertoires were generated with immunoSEQ multiplex PCR, while TCRdb's copy carries only in-frame clones and drops some. The sample carries nearly 100,000 clones, more than 70% recorded once. This clone was observed a single time. Antigen specificity is unknown. Broader study findings: At baseline, seropositivity was found in only six AZD1222 recipients. Per reports, nearly half of all spike-specific TCRs target regions that are unmutated in variants. Donors skewed white British and female; clonal diversity was possibly underestimated. Repertoires were obtained only post-peak T cell response.

Here the sequenced sample was peripheral blood, taken on day 0 of AZD1222 vaccination. The origin of this receptor is an adult in good health. The V gene is TRBV28, the J gene TRBJ1-5; possibly TRBD1 for D (5 bases). In DNA, the CDR3 is TGTGCCAGCAGCGTCCGGGGCGGGGAAACTCAGCCCCAGCATTTT. Its translation: CASSVRGGETQPQHF.